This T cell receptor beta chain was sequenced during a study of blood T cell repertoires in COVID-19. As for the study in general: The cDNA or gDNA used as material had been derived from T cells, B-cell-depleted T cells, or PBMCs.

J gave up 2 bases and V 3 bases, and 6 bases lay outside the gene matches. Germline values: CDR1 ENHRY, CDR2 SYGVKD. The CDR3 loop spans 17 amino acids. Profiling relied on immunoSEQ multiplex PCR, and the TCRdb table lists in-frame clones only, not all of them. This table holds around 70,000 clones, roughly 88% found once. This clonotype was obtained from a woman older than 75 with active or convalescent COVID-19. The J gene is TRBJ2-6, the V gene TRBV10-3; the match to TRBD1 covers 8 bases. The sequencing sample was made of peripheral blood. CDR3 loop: CAISDRDRRTGANVLTF. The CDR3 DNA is TGTGCCATCAGTGACCGGGACAGGAGGACTGGGGCCAACGTCCTGACTTTC.